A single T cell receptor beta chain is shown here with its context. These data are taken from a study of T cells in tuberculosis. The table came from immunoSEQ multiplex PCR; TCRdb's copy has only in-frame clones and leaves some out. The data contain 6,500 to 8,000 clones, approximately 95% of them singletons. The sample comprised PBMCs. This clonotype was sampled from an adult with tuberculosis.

The CDR3 DNA is TGTGCCAGCAGTCGGTACGAGCAGTACTTC. Its translation is CASSRYEQYF. V gene TRBV6-1 combines with J gene TRBJ2-7; D not resolved. This CDR3 has 10 residues. Germline CDR1 MNHNS, CDR2 SASEGT. V was trimmed by 5 bases and J by 4 bases, leaving 3 bases between them.